Here is one T cell receptor beta chain with its context. As yet, its antigen is unknown. The CDR3 covers 17 residues. Per the germline V gene, CDR1 is SGHVS and CDR2 is FQNEAQ. V shed 1 base and J shed 5 bases, with 18 bases lying between them. This record comes from a study of shared clonotypes between healthy human individuals. Study-level findings and limits: Relative to clonotypes present in all four donors, those not shared had lower generation probabilities.

An assay was performed, and its level was deep. Clones were sequenced by immunoSEQ multiplex PCR, and TCRdb holds only the in-frame ones, with some missing. This table holds about 180,000 clones, approximately 95% found once. Sequenced material: naive CD4+ T cells sorted from blood. The subset is: CD45RA+ positively selected. This clonotype was sampled from a woman in her twenties or thirties in good health. The chain uses TRBV7-8 and TRBJ1-3; no definite D call. The CDR3, as DNA: TGTGCCAGCAGCTTAGTTATTGGAGTGGCCCCTCGAAACACCATATATTTT. Amino acids: CASSLVIGVAPRNTIYF.